The rows below give T cell receptor beta chains drawn from one sample of a study of T cell responses to AZD1222 COVID-19 vaccine. TCRdb's table, derived via immunoSEQ multiplex PCR, lists solely in-frame clones and lacks some. The table lists about 160,000 clones, 90% of them singletons. Sequencing used peripheral blood, obtained 28 days after the second AZD1222 dose. These receptors all stem from an adult who received the AZD1222 COVID-19 vaccine. The CDR3 runs from the conserved cysteine through the conserved F or W. Fields, in order: CDR3 DNA, CDR3 protein, J gene, clone size, D gene, V gene. The D gene is left open where the match is weak. Some rows have no size entry. The others give once, few or many, or a class for an expanded clone.

TGTGCCAGCAGCCGAGGACAGGAGGCGGGGATCTATGGCTACACCTTC	CASSRGQEAGIYGYTF	TRBJ1-2	few	TRBD1	TRBV7-9
TGTGCCACCAGGTCAGGGTCCACCGGGGAGCTGTTTTTT	CATRSGSTGELFF	TRBJ2-2	.	.	TRBV24-1
TGTGCCAGCAGTGACAGGCCGATTAACTATGGCTACACCTTC	CASSDRPINYGYTF	TRBJ1-2	.	.	TRBV6-1
TGTGCCAGTACCCAGACAGGCGAGGGTTTTAGTGCTTTCTTT	CASTQTGEGFSAFF	TRBJ1-1	.	.	TRBV19
TGTGCCAGCAGTGAACGGCTCTCTGGAAACACCATATATTTT	CASSERLSGNTIYF	TRBJ1-3	once	.	TRBV25-1
TGTGCCAGCAGTTTAACCCCGGGGAGATTGAACACTGAAGCTTTCTTT	CASSLTPGRLNTEAFF	TRBJ1-1	.	.	TRBV27
TGTGCCAGCAGTTACTCGATAGAGGGGAACGAAGCTTTCTTT	CASSYSIEGNEAFF	TRBJ1-1	.	.	TRBV6-6
TGTGCCGGACACAGGGGAAGGGATCAGCCCCAGCATTTT	CAGHRGRDQPQHF	TRBJ1-5	.	TRBD1	TRBV6-5
TGTGCCAGCAGCATACTAAGTTCCAGGGGAAGGGACAATGAGCAGTTCTTC	CASSILSSRGRDNEQFF	TRBJ2-1	.	.	TRBV7-8
TGTGCCAGCATCGGCCCAAACAATGAGCAGTTCTTC	CASIGPNNEQFF	TRBJ2-1	.	.	TRBV2
TGTGCCAGCAGTGAAGGGAGGGCGGTGGTCAATGAGCAGTTCTTC	CASSEGRAVVNEQFF	TRBJ2-1	.	.	TRBV6-1
TGTGCCAGCAACAGCGGAAACACCATATATTTT	CASNSGNTIYF	TRBJ1-3	.	.	TRBV28
TGCAGTGTGTTCCAGTCGGATGGCTACACCTTC	CSVFQSDGYTF	TRBJ1-2	.	.	TRBV20-1
TGTGCCAGCAGCTTAGATTCAGGGGGAGAGAACACTGAAGCTTTCTTT	CASSLDSGGENTEAFF	TRBJ1-1	.	TRBD1	TRBV11-2
TGCAGCGTTCGCGGGACCTACACCGGGGAGCTGTTTTTT	CSVRGTYTGELFF	TRBJ2-2	.	.	TRBV29-1
TGCGCCAGCAGCTTCCGACAGGGGCCTTTGAACACTGAAGCTTTCTTT	CASSFRQGPLNTEAFF	TRBJ1-1	.	TRBD1	TRBV5-1
TGTGCTAGCAGACCGGGACTAGCGGGAGCATTAAACACCGGGGAGCTGTTTTTT	CASRPGLAGALNTGELFF	TRBJ2-2	.	.	TRBV21-1
TGTGCCAGCAGTCGTGACGGTAGCTTGAATCAGCCCCAGCATTTT	CASSRDGSLNQPQHF	TRBJ1-5	.	.	TRBV2
TGTGCCACGAGACCCACCAACACCGGGGAGCTGTTTTTT	CATRPTNTGELFF	TRBJ2-2	.	.	TRBV15
TGTGCCAGCAGCGTAGTACCCTCCTACGAGCAGTACTTC	CASSVVPSYEQYF	TRBJ2-7	.	.	TRBV9
TGTGCCAGCAGCTCGGGACCGGGACAGCCCCAGCATTTT	CASSSGPGQPQHF	TRBJ1-5	.	.	TRBV9
TGTGCCAGCAGCCCAGGGGCGGGAGAGAGGGAGACCCAGTACTTC	CASSPGAGERETQYF	TRBJ2-5	.	.	TRBV5-8
TGTGCCAGCAGCTTAGAAGGGTTGAACACTGAAGCTTTCTTT	CASSLEGLNTEAFF	TRBJ1-1	.	.	TRBV7-9
TGTGCCAGCAGCTTAGTTAAACTAGCGGGAGGGACAGATACGCAGTATTTT	CASSLVKLAGGTDTQYF	TRBJ2-3	.	TRBD2	TRBV7-8
TGTGCCAGCAGCGGTGGGACAGGGCTCGCCTACGAGCAGTACTTC	CASSGGTGLAYEQYF	TRBJ2-7	.	TRBD1	TRBV7-9
TGTGCCAGCAGCTTTCCCGGGACTAGCGGGTACGAGCAGTACTTC	CASSFPGTSGYEQYF	TRBJ2-7	.	TRBD2	TRBV5-4
TGTGCCAGTAGTAGTGGGACTCTTGTACTAGCCAAAAACATTCAGTACTTC	CASSSGTLVLAKNIQYF	TRBJ2-4	.	.	TRBV19